This T cell receptor beta chain appears in the sequencing data of a study of T cell repertoires in aging, cancer and after chemotherapy (dated by TCRdb to between 2018 and 2021). About the study as a whole: The donors fell into six age groups ranging from 30 or younger to 70 or older, and each group had at least three individuals. In the hematological group, paired pre- and post-chemotherapy samples were obtained from chronic lymphocytic leukemia patients treated with fludarabine- or bendamustine-based regimens. In total, the full dataset held about 9 million TCR reads. The study profiled peripheral blood TCR beta repertoires from healthy donors and cancer patients to examine immunoaging and T cell reconstitution after chemotherapy. Alongside around 97 healthy donors serving as a reference group, the cohort included over 200 cancer patients, of whom more than 85 had hematological cancers and 124 had solid cancers. Broader findings and caveats from the paper: Lymphoid organ infiltration was present in hematological cancer patients, and this infiltration may itself impair thymic emigration or peripheral T cell expansion. It was noted by the authors that conclusions about immunological memory after chemotherapy cannot be drawn from the repertoire data. Untreated patients with hematological or solid cancers showed significantly lower blood TCR diversity and higher clonality than age-matched healthy donors. Median generation probability increased over the chemotherapy interval in both cancer cohorts, suggesting repertoire reconstitution through rebound thymic output. In healthy donors, the decline in TCR diversity with age was mainly due to loss of richness, whereas in cancer patients loss of evenness also played a role.

This clonotype was found once. Which antigen it targets is not known. No base-level quality is on record; no much larger clone is a single base apart. Just one read gives weak support. Rearranged TRB sequences spanning V, D and J segments were amplified by multiplex touch-down PCR using a mixed TRB-A/B primer pool. Illumina adapters and sample indices were attached to the amplicons through two consecutive PCR reactions run with Phusion HS II polymerase. After gel purification with the NucleoSpin Gel and PCR Clean-up kit, the amplicons were checked using Qubit and an Agilent 2100 Bioanalyzer. Sequencing of libraries was carried out on an Illumina MiSeq in 600-cycle, single-indexed, paired-end runs. Processing in the source paper ran as follows. TRB sequences were processed with MiXCR versions 2.12 and 3.0.5. A clone was defined as each unique CDR3 nucleotide sequence, and only productive sequences supported by at least two reads were kept. Shannon diversity, evenness, clonality (one minus evenness), and alpha-parameterized diversity profiles from alpha 0 to 5 were included as repertoire metrics. The IGoR algorithm was used to calculate generation probabilities for clones in the paired samples taken before and after chemotherapy. Clones were called with MiXCR by TCRdb after fastp trimmed the public reads at Q25, and only in-frame beta chains were retained. Each record represents a unique CDR3 protein, reported with the most common genes and DNA among its rows. TCRdb's processing, not the study's, gives the V and J calls here. For this sample there are some 5,000 distinct CDR3 sequences; roughly 35% appear just once. Of the sample, 11% to 15% falls within the top ten clones.

TCR beta rearrangements were amplified from genomic DNA isolated from peripheral blood, not from sorted cells or RNA. The CDR3 has 14 amino acids, counting the end cysteine and phenylalanine. Just CDR3 DNA is preserved here, 42 bases in frame from base 1. The germline V gene yields KGHSH for CDR1 and LQKENI for CDR2. V is cut back by 3 bases and J by 3 bases, with 3 bases in the junction unmatched. The sample comprised blood. The sequence came from a human donor with a blood cancer. Recombination linked TRBV18 to TRBJ2-7; 9 bases in between match TRBD1. The bases are TGTGCCAGCTCACCCGGGACAGGGCTCTACGAGCAGTACTTC. Translated, this is CASSPGTGLYEQYF.